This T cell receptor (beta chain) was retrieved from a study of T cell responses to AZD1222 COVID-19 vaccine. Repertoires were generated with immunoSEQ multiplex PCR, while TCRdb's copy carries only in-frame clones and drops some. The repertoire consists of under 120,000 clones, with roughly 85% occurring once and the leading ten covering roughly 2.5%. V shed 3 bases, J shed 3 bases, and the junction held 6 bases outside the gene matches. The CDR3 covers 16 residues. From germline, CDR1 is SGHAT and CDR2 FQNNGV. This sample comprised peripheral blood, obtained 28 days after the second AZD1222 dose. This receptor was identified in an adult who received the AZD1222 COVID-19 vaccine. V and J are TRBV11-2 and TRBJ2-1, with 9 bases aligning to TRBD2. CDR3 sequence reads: CASSFRLAGIYNEQFF. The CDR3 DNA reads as TGTGCCAGCAGCTTTCGGCTAGCGGGAATCTACAATGAGCAGTTCTTC.